The entry below describes one T cell receptor beta chain. Profiled with immunoSEQ multiplex PCR; TCRdb holds only in-frame clones, not every one. This table has under 140,000 clones, 70% to 90% appearing once. The data were taken from a study of blood T cell repertoires in COVID-19. Study background: Both acute and convalescent COVID-19 samples were obtained from the United States, Italy and Spain. Sources were T cells, B-cell-depleted T cells, or PBMCs; the material itself was cDNA or gDNA.

Between the trimmed V and J ends, which lost 3 bases and 1 base, there was a span of 15 bases. CDR1 is MDHEN and CDR2 is SYDVKM in the germline V gene. The CDR3 is 17 residues long. This clonotype was obtained from a human donor in a cohort sampled during active COVID-19. Sequencing used peripheral blood. This chain connects TRBV28 to TRBJ2-2, with D tentatively TRBD2 (6 bases). CDR3 nucleotides: TGTGCCAGCAGTTTTGCTGGTCTAGCGCAGAACACCGGGGAGCTGTTTTTT. Amino acids: CASSFAGLAQNTGELFF.